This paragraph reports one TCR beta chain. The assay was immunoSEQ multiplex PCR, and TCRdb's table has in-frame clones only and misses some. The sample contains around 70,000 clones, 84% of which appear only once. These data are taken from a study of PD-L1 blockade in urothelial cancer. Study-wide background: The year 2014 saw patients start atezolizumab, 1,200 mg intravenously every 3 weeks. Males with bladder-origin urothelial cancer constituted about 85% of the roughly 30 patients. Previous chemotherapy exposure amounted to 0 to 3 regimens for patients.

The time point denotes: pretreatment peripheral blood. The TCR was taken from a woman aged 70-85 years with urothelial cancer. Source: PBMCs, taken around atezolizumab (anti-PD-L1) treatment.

The CDR3 reads CASSVVGLAGGGEQFF. CDR3 nucleotide sequence: TGTGCCAGCAGCGTAGTCGGACTAGCGGGAGGCGGTGAGCAGTTCTTC. V and J are TRBV9 and TRBJ2-1; the match to TRBD2 covers 14 bases. The V gene end was trimmed by 0 bases and the J gene end by 9 bases; junction bases not matched to a gene: 5. Germline CDR1 SGDLS, CDR2 YYNGEE. There are 16 residues in the CDR3.